The next 22 T cell receptor beta chains were all read from a single sample in a study of T cells in Graves' hyperthyroidism and ophthalmopathy. Amplification of TCR beta CDR3 regions used RNA as the template. The study used the HTBI primer set for a first-round RT-PCR of the TCR CDR3. TCRdb re-called the multiplex PCR reads through MiXCR, storing one row per CDR3 protein. The data contain about 500,000 distinct CDR3 sequences, over 15% of them seen just once; the ten biggest clones take up approximately 20%. The sample was blood. All receptors derive from a woman aged 18-35 years with Graves' hyperthyroidism.

This clonotype was counted a few times. This rearrangement joins TRBV13 to TRBJ1-2; a weak D match, TRBD1 (6 bases). Germline CDR1 and CDR2: PRHDT and FYEKMQ (reference sequence). V lost 3 bases and J 1 base, leaving 12 bases between the germline ends. The CDR3 is made up of 15 amino acids. The DNA of the CDR3 is TGTGCCAGCAGCTTGATCGACAGGATTAACTATGGCTACACCTTC. This codes for CASSLIDRINYGYTF.

This chain links TRBV28 with TRBJ2-4; D gene uncertain. Germline loops: CDR1 MDHEN, CDR2 SYDVKM. The V end lost 2 bases, the J end lost 1 base, and 3 bases lay between the germline ends. The CDR3 spans 13 residues. For the CDR3, the DNA is TGTGCCAGCAGTTTACAGGCCAAAAACATTCAGTACTTC. Protein product: CASSLQAKNIQYF.

The chain uses TRBV5-4 and TRBJ2-7, with a weak D call TRBD1 (6 bases). The CDR3 loop spans 13 amino acids. V gave up 4 bases and J gave up 3 bases, with 11 bases separating them. CDR1 is SGHNT and CDR2 is YYREEE in the germline V gene (reference sequence). CDR3 region: CASSVQGVYEQYF. In nucleotides, the CDR3 is TGTGCCAGCAGCGTACAGGGAGTCTACGAGCAGTACTTC.

In regard to this clonotype: This may arise from a read error, as a much more abundant clone is one base away. The chain recombines TRBV20-1 with TRBJ2-5; 10 bases map to TRBD1. V lost 6 bases and J lost 9; bases outside the gene matches: 10. The CDR3 has 13 amino acids. Germline V gene data show CDR1 as DFQATT and CDR2 as SNEGSKA (reference sequence). CDR3 protein: CSAPGQGGKAQYF. The CDR3 DNA sequence: TGCAGTGCACCCGGACAGGGGGGAAAGGCCCAGTACTTC.

This clonotype was counted at least ten times. V usage is TRBV12-3 or TRBV12-4 and J usage is TRBJ2-7; D possibly corresponds to TRBD2 (5 bases). V lost 4 bases, J lost 3 bases, and 7 bases lay in between. The length of the CDR3 is 12 residues. Written as DNA, the CDR3 is TGTGCCAGCAGTTACGGGGACTACGAGCAGTACTTC. Translating gives CASSYGDYEQYF.

This clonotype was counted many times. J is TRBJ1-2 and V is TRBV6-8, with TRBD1 identical over 7 bases. Trimming took 0 bases from V and 7 from J; bases not matched to a gene: 11. The CDR3 is made up of 16 amino acids. Germline V CDR1 and CDR2: MNHGY, SAAAGT. CDR3 in DNA: TGTGCCAGCAGTTACTCGATTCAGAGGGGGCTTGGTGGCTACACCTTC. Translation gives CASSYSIQRGLGGYTF.

This rearrangement joins TRBV20-1 to TRBJ1-5, with unresolved D. The germline CDR1 and CDR2 sequences are DFQATT and SNEGSKA (reference sequence). This CDR3 has 14 amino acids. The V and J ends lost 3 bases and 4 bases respectively, with 13 bases between them. This chain's CDR3 is CSASFVGGNQPQHF. In DNA, the CDR3 is TGCAGTGCTAGTTTTGTGGGAGGAAATCAGCCCCAGCATTTT.

This clonotype was recorded a few times. The CDR3 region is CASSALRKETQYF. Here the CDR3 DNA reads TGTGCCAGCAGTGCCTTGAGGAAAGAGACCCAGTACTTC. The V gene is TRBV27, the J gene TRBJ2-5; no definite D call. CDR1 MNHEY and CDR2 SMNVEV come from the germline V gene (reference sequence). The ends were cut back, 5 bases at V and 3 bases at J, with 10 bases in the middle. The CDR3 has 13 amino acids.

This clonotype was counted at least ten times. J is TRBJ2-7 and V is TRBV28, with 10 bases matching TRBD2. CDR3 length equals 19 residues. V gave up 5 bases and J gave up 3 bases; unmatched junction bases: 19. The germline gives CDR1 MDHEN, CDR2 SYDVKM. The CDR3, as DNA: TGTGCCAGCAGTACCCAATCAATGTGGGCTAGCGGGAGTAGCTACGAGCAGTACTTC. Encoded protein: CASSTQSMWASGSSYEQYF.

This chain links TRBV2 with TRBJ2-2, with D perhaps TRBD2 (6 bases). Trimming cost V 2 bases and J 7 bases, with 14 bases left between them. CDR1 is SNHLY and CDR2 is FYNNEI in the germline V gene. There are 15 residues in the CDR3. The CDR3 coding sequence is TGTGCCAGCAGTGAACAACTCCCGGGGGTCGGGGAGCTGTTTTTT. It is translated as CASSEQLPGVGELFF.

The rearrangement uses TRBV4-2 and TRBJ1-6, with D unresolved. Germline-derived CDR1 and CDR2 are LGHNA and YNFKEQ. V lost 0 bases and J lost 10, with 7 bases in between. CDR3 length equals 13 residues. CDR3 coding DNA: TGTGCCAGCAGCCAAGATCCGGTCTCACCCCTCCACTTT. It encodes CASSQDPVSPLHF.

J is TRBJ1-2 and V is TRBV9; D not resolved. Germline V lookup: CDR1 SGDLS, CDR2 YYNGEE. Trimming took off 1 base at V and 4 bases at J, with 8 bases between the two ends. CDR3 size: 13 residues. The CDR3 nucleotides are TGTGCCAGCAGCGTACAGGACGGCTATGGCTACACCTTC. Translation gives CASSVQDGYGYTF.

This chain connects TRBV19 to TRBJ2-1; TRBD2 agrees at 8 bases. This CDR3 region has 18 residues. Trimming cost V 1 base and J 2 bases; bases outside gene matches: 10. Germline lookup yields CDR1 LNHDA and CDR2 SQIVND (reference sequence). In nucleotides, the CDR3 is TGTGCCAGTAGTATAGTACACTCGACTAGCGTAACCTACAATGAGCAGTTCTTC. This encodes CASSIVHSTSVTYNEQFF.

This clonotype has ten or more counts. This sequence joins TRBV12-3 or TRBV12-4 and TRBJ2-7, with TRBD1 matching 7 bases. Germline trimming cut 6 bases from V and 6 bases from J; bases unmatched to any gene: 11. The CDR3 contains 14 residues. CDR3 loop: CASSLWGTDSEQYF. The CDR3, as DNA: TGTGCCAGCAGCCTTTGGGGGACAGACTCCGAGCAGTACTTC.

This clonotype was counted only a few times. The chain employs TRBV12-3 or TRBV12-4 and TRBJ2-7; 12 bases align to TRBD2. The CDR3 spans 17 residues. The V gene end was trimmed by 3 bases and the J gene end by 0 bases; junction bases not matched to a gene: 6. DNA for the CDR3: TGTGCCAGCAGTTTTCGACTAGCGGGAGCTCCCTCCTACGAGCAGTACTTC. Translating gives CASSFRLAGAPSYEQYF.

This clonotype was observed a handful of times. The gene calls are TRBV24-1 and TRBJ2-5, with 7 bases fitting TRBD2. The germline V gene encodes CDR1 KGHDR and CDR2 SFDVKD. CDR3 length equals 15 residues. V gave up 5 bases and J gave up 4 bases; unmatched junction bases: 9. CDR3 sequence: CATSVELASGETQYF. As DNA, the CDR3 is TGTGCCACCAGTGTTGAACTAGCGTCTGGAGAGACCCAGTACTTC.

At least ten counts were recorded for this clonotype. V is TRBV12-3 or TRBV12-4 and J is TRBJ1-1; unclear D gene. The ends were cut back, 0 bases at V and 0 bases at J, with 8 bases in the middle. The CDR3 is made up of 15 amino acids. The CDR3: CASSLARGMNTEAFF. As DNA, the CDR3 is TGTGCCAGCAGTTTAGCGCGGGGAATGAACACTGAAGCTTTCTTT.

Many counts were recorded for this clonotype. The rearrangement uses TRBV3-1 and TRBJ1-5; TRBD1 might be the D (5 bases). V shed 3 bases and J shed 9 bases, with 15 bases lying between them. Germline assignment: CDR1 LGHDT and CDR2 YNNKEL (reference sequence). The CDR3 covers 14 residues. The CDR3 region is CASSHGGRDRPQHF. The CDR3 nucleotides are TGTGCCAGCAGCCACGGGGGTAGGGATCGGCCCCAGCATTTT. The full variable domain, its missing parts supplied by reference TRBV3-1 and TRBJ1-5, is DTAVSQTPKYLVTQMGNDKSIKCEQNLGHDTMYWYKQDSKKFLKIMFSYNNKELIINETVPNRFSPKSPDKAHLNLHINSLELGDSAVYFCASSHGGRDRPQHFGDGTRLSIL.

On this clonotype itself: The junction shows a germline mismatch at one end, possibly a read error. The chain is built from TRBV7-2 and TRBJ2-1; 7 nucleotides align to TRBD1. This CDR3 is 16 amino acids long. Germline-derived CDR1 and CDR2 are SGHTA and FQGNSA. CDR3 sequence: CASSKGGGLGNNGQFF. The CDR3 DNA follows: TGTGCCAGCAGCAAAGGGGGCGGTTTGGGTAACAATGGGCAGTTCTTC.

This clonotype was counted ten times or more. This CDR3 is CASIPRVGDYGYTF. The DNA of the CDR3 is TGTGCCAGCATCCCGAGAGTCGGGGACTATGGCTACACCTTC. The rearrangement uses TRBV2 and TRBJ1-2; D is uncertain. CDR3 length equals 14 residues. The ends were cut back, 7 bases at V and 3 bases at J, with 15 bases in the middle. Germline CDR1 reads SNHLY; CDR2 reads FYNNEI. The full variable domain, its missing parts supplied by reference TRBV2 and TRBJ1-2, is EPEVTQTPSHQVTQMGQEVILRCVPISNHLYFYWYRQILGQKVEFLVSFYNNEISEKSEIFDDQFSVERPDGSNFTLKIRSTKLEDSAMYFCASIPRVGDYGYTFGSGTRLTVV.

This clonotype showed up many times. The V and J genes are TRBV19 and TRBJ2-1; 12 positions agree with TRBD2. The CDR3 runs 17 residues. Germline trimming cut 11 bases from V and 0 bases from J; bases unmatched to any gene: 11. The germline CDR1 and CDR2 sequences are LNHDA and SQIVND (reference sequence). The CDR3 coding sequence is TGTGCCTCACGGACTAGCGGGGCCCCGAGCTCCTACAATGAGCAGTTCTTC. Amino acid sequence: CASRTSGAPSSYNEQFF.

In its sample, this clonotype was seen a few times. This chain links TRBV20-1 with TRBJ2-1; 11 nucleotides line up with TRBD2. Germline V gives CDR1 DFQATT, CDR2 SNEGSKA (reference sequence). The CDR3 loop spans 14 amino acids. The ends lost 6 bases at V and 7 bases at J; junction bases unmatched: 8. CDR3 in DNA: TGCAGTGCCAGGGGACTAGCGGCTCCGAATGAGCAGTTCTTC. The encoded protein is CSARGLAAPNEQFF.